The next 19 T cell receptor beta chains were all read from a single sample in a study of regulatory T cells in long-lasting Graves disease. Documented time point: persistent/refractory GD, antithyroid drugs over 5 years with positive TRAb. PBMC-extracted RNA yielded the TCR library. The TCR beta library used iRepertoire HTBI primers with Arm-PCR amplification of CDR3. MiXCR, applied by TCRdb to the multiplex PCR reads, yields one record per CDR3 protein. The sample yields roughly 400,000 distinct CDR3 sequences, under 25% seen once. Sequenced here: peripheral blood mononuclear cells (PBMCs), sampled when the disease was refractory, from a patient treated with antithyroid drugs. The receptors shown here come from a female donor with Graves disease.

Ten or more counts support this clonotype. The chain employs TRBV24-1 and TRBJ2-7; 10 bases are a match to TRBD2. CDR1 and CDR2 from the germline V gene are KGHDR and SFDVKD. The trim removed 7 bases at V and 4 bases at J, leaving 3 bases unmatched. The CDR3 runs 13 residues. The CDR3 DNA reads as TGTGCCACCAGACTAGCGGGGCTATACGAGCAGTACTTC. Its protein is CATRLAGLYEQYF.

The gene calls are TRBV5-1 and TRBJ1-4; D is perhaps TRBD1 (6 bases). V gave up 0 bases and J gave up 6 bases, with 12 bases separating them. CDR1 and CDR2 from the germline V gene are SGHRS and YFSETQ. The CDR3 is 15 amino acids. This CDR3 reads CASSLDGRGDEKLFF. In nucleotides, the CDR3 is TGCGCCAGCAGCTTGGATGGCAGGGGAGATGAAAAACTGTTTTTT.

The chain employs TRBV7-9 and TRBJ2-7, with 7 bases that match TRBD1. CDR3 length: 14 residues. Germline V CDR1 and CDR2: SEHNR, FQNEAQ (reference sequence). V trimming: 3 bases; J trimming: 5 bases; junction bases outside the gene matches: 7. CDR3 DNA: TGTGCCAGCAGCTTTCAGACAGGGATCGACGAGCAGTACTTC. This codes for CASSFQTGIDEQYF.

This clonotype has ten or more counts. J is TRBJ1-2 and V is TRBV12-3 or TRBV12-4, with D hard to call. There are 15 residues in the CDR3. V was trimmed by 3 bases and J by 5 bases, leaving 16 bases between them. The DNA of the CDR3 is TGTGCCAGCAGTTTGGGGAGCTCCTCGGGTTATGGCTACACCTTC. Translation: CASSLGSSSGYGYTF.

This clonotype showed up many times. The chain couples TRBV7-2 to TRBJ2-1; D remains unclear. Trimming left V 4 bases short and J 6 bases short, with 7 bases between. CDR1 is SGHTA and CDR2 is FQGNSA in the germline V gene. CDR3 length: 12 residues. CDR3 bases: TGTGCCAGCAGCTCCTACGGCAATGAGCAGTTCTTC. This encodes CASSSYGNEQFF.

This clonotype has more than one count but fewer than ten. The chain has TRBV2 and TRBJ1-1, with D hard to call. The CDR3 runs 14 residues. V was pared by 1 base and J by 0 bases, with 6 bases between. Germline assignment: CDR1 SNHLY and CDR2 FYNNEI. DNA of the CDR3: TGTGCCAGCAGTGAAGTAGGAGTGAACACTGAAGCTTTCTTT. Protein product: CASSEVGVNTEAFF. Variable domain in full (rest from reference TRBV2 and TRBJ1-1): EPEVTQTPSHQVTQMGQEVILRCVPISNHLYFYWYRQILGQKVEFLVSFYNNEISEKSEIFDDQFSVERPDGSNFTLKIRSTKLEDSAMYFCASSEVGVNTEAFFGQGTRLTVV.

Notes on this clonotype: A read error may be the cause here, since a much bigger clone is one base away. The V and J genes are TRBV6-1 and TRBJ2-7; D is undetermined. The CDR3 consists of 16 residues. Germline CDR1 and CDR2: MNHNS and SASEGT. The CDR3 loop is CASIPKGGQWAYAQYF. In DNA form, the CDR3 reads TGTGCCAGCATCCCCAAGGGCGGCCAATGGGCCTACGCGCAGTACTTC.

This clonotype was recorded many times. The rearrangement uses TRBV20-1 and TRBJ2-7; the match to TRBD2 covers 13 bases. CDR1 and CDR2 from the germline V gene are DFQATT and SNEGSKA (reference sequence). Trimming at V came to 4 bases and at J to 5 bases, leaving 14 bases not matched to a gene. The CDR3 consists of 17 residues. The CDR3 protein is CSAIRTSGSPGGNEQYF. The CDR3 DNA sequence: TGCAGTGCTATTCGGACTAGCGGGAGCCCGGGGGGAAACGAGCAGTACTTC.

The rearrangement joins TRBV2 to TRBJ1-2; 11 bases are a match to TRBD1. The CDR3 runs to 14 residues. Trimming cost V 3 bases and J 6 bases; bases outside gene matches: 3. Germline V gene lookup returns CDR1 SNHLY and CDR2 FYNNEI. Here the CDR3 DNA reads TGTGCCAGCAGTGACGGACAGGGGGCGCATGGCTACACCTTC. Protein sequence: CASSDGQGAHGYTF.

This clonotype was picked up a small number of times. This chain joins TRBV29-1 and TRBJ2-5; 10 bases are shared with TRBD1. Near its end, the DNA agrees better with TRBJ2-7, so the J call may be wrong. The CDR3 contains 11 residues. Germline CDR1 reads SQVTM; CDR2 reads ANQGSEA. The CDR3 DNA is TGCAGCGTGTGGACAGGGGGCGAGCAGTACTTC. Translated, it gives CSVWTGGEQYF.

The V and J genes are TRBV30 and TRBJ2-7, with D tentatively TRBD2 (5 bases). The CDR3 extends over 13 amino acids. The germline V and J ends were trimmed by 2 bases and 3 bases, with 11 bases remaining between them. The germline gives CDR1 GTSNPN, CDR2 SVGIG (reference sequence). CDR3 sequence reads: CAWSFLDYYEQYF. The CDR3 DNA is TGTGCCTGGAGTTTCTTAGACTACTACGAGCAGTACTTC.

This clonotype was seen ten or more times. V is TRBV12-3 or TRBV12-4 and J is TRBJ2-2; no clear D. Trimming cost V 3 bases and J 4 bases, with 9 bases left between them. The CDR3 has 14 amino acids. The CDR3 DNA is TGTGCCAGCAGTTTGGGCCCATCCACCGGGGAGCTGTTTTTT. Amino acids: CASSLGPSTGELFF.

About this clonotype: This sequence may be a read error, since a much larger clone differs from it by one base. The CDR3 protein is CASSFVSGQGIGELSF. The CDR3 nucleotides are TGTGCCAGCAGTTTCGTCTCGGGACAGGGTATCGGGGAGCTGTCTTTT. The rearrangement uses TRBV28 and TRBJ2-2; 9 nucleotides line up with TRBD1. The CDR3 is made up of 16 amino acids. CDR1 is MDHEN and CDR2 is SYDVKM in the germline V gene.

The genes are TRBV5-1 and TRBJ1-2, with 8 positions matching TRBD1. The CDR3 consists of 14 residues. The germline gives CDR1 SGHRS, CDR2 YFSETQ. The J segment lost 8 bases and the V segment lost 4 bases, leaving 10 bases of the junction unmatched. The CDR3 sequence: CASSENQGARGYTF. As DNA, the CDR3 is TGCGCCAGCAGCGAAAACCAGGGGGCGCGGGGCTACACCTTC.

This sequence joins TRBV7-2 and TRBJ2-4; 8 bases are a match to TRBD1. CDR1 SGHTA and CDR2 FQGNSA come from the germline V gene. Unmatched junction bases numbered 4, after V lost 3 bases and J lost 3 bases. This CDR3 contains 15 residues. The CDR3 DNA reads TGTGCCAGCAGCTTCCAGGGGGCGGGCAAAAACATTCAGTACTTC. It encodes CASSFQGAGKNIQYF.

This clonotype was observed a few times. The J gene is TRBJ1-1, the V gene TRBV7-2, with 7 bases that match TRBD1. The CDR3 has 15 residues. Germline assignment: CDR1 SGHTA and CDR2 FQGNSA. V lost 2 bases to trimming and J lost 6 bases; unmatched junction nucleotides: 9. The CDR3 DNA sequence: TGTGCCAGCAGCTTAAGAGGGGGCGCCGGTTCTGAAGCTTTCTTT. Protein: CASSLRGGAGSEAFF.

The V call is TRBV6-1, the J call TRBJ2-5, with D perhaps matching TRBD1 or TRBD2 (5 bases each). This CDR3 region has 11 residues. Germline lookup yields CDR1 MNHNS and CDR2 SASEGT. V lost 7 bases and J 4 bases, leaving 7 bases between the germline ends. The DNA of the CDR3 is TGTGCCAGCATGAGGGGAGAGACCCAGTACTTC. It specifies CASMRGETQYF.

In its sample, this clonotype was seen many times. This chain links TRBV11-2 with TRBJ2-1; 11 nucleotides match TRBD2. Germline V gives CDR1 SGHAT, CDR2 FQNNGV. Germline trimming cut 1 base from V and 8 bases from J; bases unmatched to any gene: 4. CDR3 size: 15 residues. The CDR3 region is CASSLGLAGRDEQFF. CDR3 bases: TGTGCCAGCAGCTTAGGACTAGCGGGGCGGGATGAGCAGTTCTTC.

This clonotype turned up a few times. V and J are TRBV7-9 and TRBJ1-4, with 10 positions matching TRBD1. Germline CDR1 SEHNR, CDR2 FQNEAQ (reference sequence). V trimming: 7 bases; J trimming: 8 bases; junction bases outside the gene matches: 10. The CDR3 has 15 amino acids. The CDR3: CASTNAGTGEEKLFF. For the CDR3, the DNA is TGTGCCAGCACCAATGCCGGGACAGGGGAGGAAAAACTGTTTTTT.